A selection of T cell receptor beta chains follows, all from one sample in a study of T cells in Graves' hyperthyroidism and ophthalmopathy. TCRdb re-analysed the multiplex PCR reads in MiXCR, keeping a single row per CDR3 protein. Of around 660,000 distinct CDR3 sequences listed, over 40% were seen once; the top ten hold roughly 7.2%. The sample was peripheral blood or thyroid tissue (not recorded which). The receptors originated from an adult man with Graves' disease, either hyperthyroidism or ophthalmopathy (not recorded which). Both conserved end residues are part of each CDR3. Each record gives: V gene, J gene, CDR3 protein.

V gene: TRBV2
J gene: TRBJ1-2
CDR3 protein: CASSRQGLPSYGYTF

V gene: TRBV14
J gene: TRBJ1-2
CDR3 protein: CASSQQLTGGIGYTF

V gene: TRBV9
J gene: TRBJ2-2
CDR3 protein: CASSRPSGGIGELFF

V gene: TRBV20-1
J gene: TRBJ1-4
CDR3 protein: CSASEKLFF

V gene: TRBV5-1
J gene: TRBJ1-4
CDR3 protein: CASSRGSSQEKLFF

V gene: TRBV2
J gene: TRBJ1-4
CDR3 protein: CASRDRGTGYEKLFF

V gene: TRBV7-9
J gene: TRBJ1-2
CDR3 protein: CASSYVTGGHNYGYTF

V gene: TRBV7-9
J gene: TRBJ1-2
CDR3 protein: CASHPRDRGYYGYTF

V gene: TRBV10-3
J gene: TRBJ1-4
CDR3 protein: CAISATGQIAEKLFF

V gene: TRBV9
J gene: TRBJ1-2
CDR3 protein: CASSPRGAVNYGYTF

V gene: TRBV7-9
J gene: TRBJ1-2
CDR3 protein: CASHGARLDGYTF

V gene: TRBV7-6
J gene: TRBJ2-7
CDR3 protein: CASRPPGTGGEQYF

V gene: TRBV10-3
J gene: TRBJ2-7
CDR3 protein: CAIKPGARYEQYF

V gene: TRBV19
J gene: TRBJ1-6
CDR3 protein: CASSIFAYPNSPLHF

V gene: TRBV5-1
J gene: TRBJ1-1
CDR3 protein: CASSLGQGVKTEAFF

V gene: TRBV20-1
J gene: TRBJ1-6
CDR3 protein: CSERGGAYSPLHF

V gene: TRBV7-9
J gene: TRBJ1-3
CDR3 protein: CASSYHAGGGNTIYF

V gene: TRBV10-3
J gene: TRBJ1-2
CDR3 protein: CAIHQDRGIYGYTF

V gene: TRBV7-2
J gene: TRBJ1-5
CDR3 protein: CASSLGALSTGTDQPQHF

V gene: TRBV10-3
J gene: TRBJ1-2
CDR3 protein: CAISPDGDNYGYTF

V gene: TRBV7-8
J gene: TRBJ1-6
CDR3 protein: CASSQATGPNSPLHF

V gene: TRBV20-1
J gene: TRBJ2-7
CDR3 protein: CSAGVLAGGEQYF

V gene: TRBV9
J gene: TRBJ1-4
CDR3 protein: CASSVIRGEKLFF

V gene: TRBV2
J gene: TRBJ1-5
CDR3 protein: CASSDRLDQPQHF